This passage covers 17 T cell receptor beta chains from one sample sequenced in a study of blood T cell repertoires in COVID-19. TCRdb's copy holds only in-frame clones and misses some; the assay was immunoSEQ multiplex PCR. This sample yields tens of thousands of clones, of which roughly 80% are seen a single time; around 13% belongs to the top ten. The material sequenced was peripheral blood. The source is a human donor in a cohort sampled during active COVID-19.

This clone was observed once. This chain connects TRBV3-1 (or the pseudogene TRBV3-2) to TRBJ2-7; the match to TRBD1 covers 9 bases. The ends lost 3 bases at V and 5 bases at J; junction bases unmatched: 11. This CDR3 has 16 residues. Germline lookup yields CDR1 LGHDT and CDR2 YNNKEL (reference sequence). The CDR3 DNA reads TGTGCCAGCAGCCACGTCGCCGGGACAGGGCTCAACGAGCAGTACTTC. Translation gives CASSHVAGTGLNEQYF.

The chain recombines TRBV28 with TRBJ1-5; 7 bases fit TRBD1. The trim removed 4 bases at V and 5 bases at J, leaving 2 bases unmatched. The V gene's germline CDR1 is MDHEN and CDR2 SYDVKM. This CDR3 has 13 amino acids. The CDR3 protein is CASSSTGYQPQHF. In nucleotides, the CDR3 is TGTGCCAGCAGTTCGACAGGGTATCAGCCCCAGCATTTT. Using reference TRBV28 and TRBJ1-5 for the parts outside the CDR3, the full variable domain is DVKVTQSSRYLVKRTGEKVFLECVQDMDHENMFWYRQDPGLGLRLIYFSYDVKMKEKGDIPEGYSVSREKKERFSLILESASTNQTSMYLCASSSTGYQPQHFGDGTRLSIL.

The chain recombines TRBV3-1 (or the pseudogene TRBV3-2) with TRBJ2-3; D is ambiguous. The CDR3 is 12 residues long. Germline loops: CDR1 LGHDT, CDR2 YNNKEL (reference sequence). Between the trimmed V and J ends, which lost 5 bases and 2 bases, there was a span of 5 bases. The CDR3 loop reads CASSGITDTQYF. CDR3 nucleotide sequence: TGTGCCAGCAGCGGCATCACAGATACGCAGTATTTT.

The chain uses TRBV28 and TRBJ1-5; possible D gene TRBD1, 6 bases. V lost 7 bases, J lost 3 bases, and 22 bases lay in between. CDR3 length equals 17 residues. CDR1 and CDR2 (germline): MDHEN, SYDVKM. This chain's CDR3 is CASTEVGGAAINQPQHF. DNA for the CDR3: TGTGCCAGCACCGAGGTGGGGGGGGCAGCAATCAATCAGCCCCAGCATTTT.

V is TRBV3-1 (or the pseudogene TRBV3-2) and J is TRBJ2-7, with TRBD2 matching 9 bases. The CDR3 is 16 amino acids. Germline V lookup: CDR1 LGHDT, CDR2 YNNKEL (reference sequence). V shed 4 bases, J shed 0 bases, and the junction held 7 bases outside the gene matches. The CDR3 loop reads CASSLGLAGNSYEQYF. Written as DNA, the CDR3 is TGTGCCAGCAGCCTTGGCCTAGCGGGGAACTCCTACGAGCAGTACTTC.

The rearrangement links TRBV5-6 to TRBJ2-7; D remains ambiguous. Germline V gives CDR1 SGHDT, CDR2 YYEEEE. The CDR3 loop spans 12 amino acids. Trimming removed 1 base from V and 7 bases from J, with 9 bases in between. The CDR3 DNA follows: TGTGCCAGCAGCTTGCAGCGTGTGGAGCAGTACTTC. This encodes CASSLQRVEQYF. Full variable domain (remainder filled in from reference TRBV5-6 and TRBJ2-7): DAGVTQSPTHLIKTRGQQVTLRCSPKSGHDTVSWYQQALGQGPQFIFQYYEEEERQRGNFPDRFSGHQFPNYSSELNVNALLLGDSALYLCASSLQRVEQYFGPGTRLTVT.

The V call is TRBV7-3, the J call TRBJ2-3; TRBD1 aligns across 7 bases. In germline, CDR1 is SGHTA, CDR2 FQGTGA. V trimming: 2 bases; J trimming: 3 bases; junction bases outside the gene matches: 2. The CDR3 totals 14 residues. The CDR3: CASSLGQATDTQYF. CDR3 nucleotide sequence: TGTGCCAGCAGCTTAGGACAGGCTACAGATACGCAGTATTTT.

J is TRBJ2-1 and V is TRBV19; a possible D gene is TRBD2 (6 bases). Germline V gives CDR1 LNHDA, CDR2 SQIVND (reference sequence). This CDR3 contains 11 residues. V shed 7 bases and J shed 7 bases, with 8 bases lying between them. The CDR3 region has the DNA TGTGCCAGTATCGGAGGGAATGAGCAGTTCTTC. Amino acids: CASIGGNEQFF.

DNA of the CDR3: TGTGCCAGCAGCTCCCTCCGGGGCTCCTACGAGCAGTACTTC. Amino acids: CASSSLRGSYEQYF. The chain carries TRBV5-6 and TRBJ2-7; a possible D gene is TRBD2 (5 bases). This CDR3 is 14 amino acids long. Trimming left V 3 bases short and J 0 bases short, with 10 bases between. Germline assignment: CDR1 SGHDT and CDR2 YYEEEE.

This rearrangement joins TRBV30 to TRBJ2-1; D ambiguous. V was shortened by 2 bases and J by 3 bases, with 11 bases between the two germline ends. The CDR3 runs to 14 residues. Germline V CDR1 and CDR2: GTSNPN, SVGIG (reference sequence). The CDR3 sequence: CAWSSSPRYNEQFF. The CDR3, as DNA: TGTGCCTGGAGTAGCTCTCCCCGCTACAATGAGCAGTTCTTC.

This clone was counted a few times. The chain combines TRBV10-1 with TRBJ1-2, with D hard to call. Trimming cost V 3 bases and J 0 bases, with 2 bases left between them. This CDR3 comprises 12 residues. Per germline, CDR1 WNHNN and CDR2 SYGVQD (reference sequence). CDR3 protein: CASSDANYGYTF. CDR3 nucleotides: TGCGCCAGCAGTGACGCTAACTATGGCTACACCTTC.

The genes are TRBV6-6 and TRBJ2-7, with 7 bases aligning to TRBD1. The CDR3 has 16 amino acids. Germline trimming cut 10 bases from V and 2 bases from J; bases unmatched to any gene: 17. Germline V CDR1 and CDR2: MNHNY, SVGAGI (reference sequence). CDR3 DNA sequence: TGTGCCACCCTAAATGCTGACTCGACAGGGACCTACGAGCAGTACTTC. Amino acid sequence: CATLNADSTGTYEQYF.

The chain is built from TRBV4-1 and TRBJ2-7; 9 positions agree with TRBD1. This CDR3 spans 17 amino acids. The junction had 8 bases not matched to a gene; V was cut back by 0 bases and J by 2 bases. Germline V lookup: CDR1 MGHRA, CDR2 YSYEKL. As DNA, the CDR3 is TGCGCCAGCAGCCAAGATGGCGGGGGACAGGGAGCCTACGAGCAGTACTTC. It codes for CASSQDGGGQGAYEQYF.

V gene TRBV6-5 combines with J gene TRBJ1-4; D is unresolved. The CDR3 spans 15 residues. V gave up 8 bases and J gave up 7 bases, with 20 bases separating them. CDR1 is MNHEY and CDR2 is SVGAGI in the germline V gene. CDR3 in DNA: TGTGCCAGCCGCGGCCGATGGTTGCATACTGAAAAACTGTTTTTT. Protein product: CASRGRWLHTEKLFF.

The rearrangement joins TRBV5-5 to TRBJ1-5; 8 bases line up with TRBD1. Germline assignment: CDR1 SGHKS and CDR2 YYEKEE (reference sequence). The V segment lost 0 bases and the J segment 3 bases; nucleotides outside the gene matches: 5. The length of the CDR3 is 16 residues. The CDR3 spells CASSLASGGDNQPQHF. The CDR3 DNA follows: TGTGCCAGCAGCTTGGCCTCAGGGGGCGACAATCAGCCCCAGCATTTT.

This chain uses TRBV5-4 with TRBJ1-2, with TRBD1 matching over 12 bases. There are 15 residues in the CDR3. Trimming removed 2 bases from V and 7 bases from J; junction bases left unmatched: 6. Germline CDR1 and CDR2: SGHNT and YYREEE (reference sequence). CDR3 in amino acids: CASSFDGTGGAGYTF. CDR3 DNA sequence: TGTGCCAGCAGCTTTGACGGGACAGGGGGCGCTGGCTACACCTTC.

V usage is TRBV3-1 (or the pseudogene TRBV3-2) and J usage is TRBJ2-7; weak D call: TRBD2 (6 bases). The CDR3 consists of 15 residues. V lost 2 bases and J lost 0, with 11 bases in between. Germline V gene sequence: CDR1 LGHDT, CDR2 YNNKEL (reference sequence). CDR3 in amino acids: CASSQSGLSSYEQYF. CDR3 DNA sequence: TGTGCCAGCAGCCAATCGGGACTGAGCTCCTACGAGCAGTACTTC.